The 15 T cell receptor beta chains below all came from one sample that was sequenced in a study of human T cells and chemical hapten exposure. TCRdb reanalysed the RACE reads using MiXCR and keeps one entry per CDR3 protein. The sample carries some 90,000 distinct CDR3 sequences, 9.5% to 12% recorded once. Time point reported: patch test 2, 6 weeks after DPC sensitization. Treatment meaning: therapeutic diphenylcyclopropenone sensitization with weekly scalp DPC. This specimen consisted of whole blood, obtained in connection with sensitization to the hapten diphenylcyclopropenone (DPC). The origin of the receptors is a woman between 35 and 50 years old with alopecia areata. Some clones in this sample may be carry-over from other donors' samples.

The V gene is TRBV12-3 or TRBV12-4, the J gene TRBJ1-5; D is unresolved. V lost 7 bases and J lost 0, with 7 bases in between. This CDR3 region has 13 residues. The CDR3 DNA reads as TGTGCCAGCACCGAGAATAGCAATCAGCCCCAGCATTTT. Translation gives CASTENSNQPQHF.

Ten or more counts support this clonotype. V and J are TRBV6-5 and TRBJ2-1; D remains unclear. V gave up 0 bases and J gave up 6 bases, with 12 bases separating them. The CDR3 contains 15 residues. The germline gives CDR1 MNHEY, CDR2 SVGAGI. This CDR3 reads CASSYSTPPRNEQFF. In DNA form, the CDR3 reads TGTGCCAGCAGTTACTCGACCCCCCCCCGCAATGAGCAGTTCTTC.

This clonotype showed up many times. This chain links TRBV7-2 with TRBJ2-1; D tentatively reads TRBD1 or TRBD2 (5 bases each). The germline gives CDR1 SGHTA, CDR2 FQGNSA. There are 15 residues in the CDR3. Trimming left V 5 bases short and J 6 bases short, with 17 bases between. For the CDR3, the DNA is TGTGCCAGCAGCGCCCCCGGGACCGTGTCCAATGAGCAGTTCTTC. This sequence encodes CASSAPGTVSNEQFF.

This rearrangement joins TRBV7-9 to TRBJ1-1; D might be TRBD1 (5 bases). The germline V gene encodes CDR1 SEHNR and CDR2 FQNEAQ (reference sequence). This CDR3 has 16 residues. V lost 1 base to trimming and J lost 4 bases, with 16 bases between them. The CDR3: CASSLVRGLGTTEAFF. DNA for the CDR3: TGTGCCAGCAGCTTAGTACGAGGGCTGGGGACCACTGAAGCTTTCTTT.

The table lists this clonotype with many counts. The genes are TRBV7-2 and TRBJ2-3; tentatively, D is TRBD2 (5 bases). The V and J ends lost 5 bases and 2 bases respectively, with 17 bases between them. The CDR3 has 16 amino acids. Germline CDR1 SGHTA, CDR2 FQGNSA. CDR3 region: CASSPPGLRSTDTQYF. Written as DNA, the CDR3 is TGTGCCAGCAGCCCACCGGGATTGCGGTCCACAGATACGCAGTATTTT.

This clonotype was observed many times. The gene calls are TRBV29-1 and TRBJ2-1, with 14 bases aligning to TRBD2. In germline, CDR1 is SQVTM, CDR2 ANQGSEA. The CDR3 runs 15 residues. The trim removed 5 bases at V and 10 bases at J, leaving 10 bases unmatched. CDR3 coding DNA: TGCAGCGTTAAACCGGGACTAGCGGGAGCTCGGGAGCAGTTCTTC. It is translated as CSVKPGLAGAREQFF.

This clonotype was picked up many times. J is TRBJ2-7 and V is TRBV5-1; D unclear. V lost 4 bases and J lost 3, with 8 bases in between. The CDR3 runs to 12 residues. Germline V gene data show CDR1 as SGHRS and CDR2 as YFSETQ. CDR3 bases: TGCGCCAGCAGCACCGACTTCTACGAGCAGTACTTC. Translated, it gives CASSTDFYEQYF.

The rearrangement joins TRBV7-9 to TRBJ1-1, with unresolved D. Germline values: CDR1 SEHNR, CDR2 FQNEAQ (reference sequence). Trimming shortened V by 2 bases and J by 0 bases, and 10 bases separated the two germline ends. The CDR3 covers 15 residues. The CDR3 protein is CASSLQAIMNTEAFF. For the CDR3, the DNA is TGTGCCAGCAGCTTACAGGCCATCATGAACACTGAAGCTTTCTTT.

The chain employs TRBV15 and TRBJ2-2; D call uncertain. V was clipped by 8 bases and J by 2 bases, with 9 bases between them. CDR3 length: 13 residues. Per the germline V gene, CDR1 is LNHNV and CDR2 is YYDKDF (reference sequence). CDR3 region: CATGRVNTGELFF. Written as DNA, the CDR3 is TGTGCCACCGGACGGGTTAACACCGGGGAGCTGTTTTTT.

The genes are TRBV5-1 and TRBJ2-3, with a possible D match to TRBD2 (5 bases). There are 15 residues in the CDR3. Germline V gene lookup returns CDR1 SGHRS and CDR2 YFSETQ. Trimming cost V 4 bases and J 1 base, with 13 bases left between them. The CDR3 reads CASSAQRARTDTQYF. The CDR3 DNA reads TGCGCCAGCAGCGCCCAGAGGGCTCGCACAGATACGCAGTATTTT.

The sample holds many counts of this clonotype. The V call is TRBV24-1, the J call TRBJ1-1; a weak D match, TRBD1 (5 bases). The germline gives CDR1 KGHDR, CDR2 SFDVKD. V was clipped by 4 bases and J by 3 bases, with 11 bases between them. This CDR3 comprises 14 residues. The CDR3 here is CATSERGRDTEAFF. In nucleotides, the CDR3 is TGTGCCACCAGTGAGAGGGGAAGAGACACTGAAGCTTTCTTT.

This clonotype appeared a few times. The CDR3 DNA sequence: TGCAGTGCTAGACACGGACAGTTCCATACGCAGTATTTT. Its protein product is CSARHGQFHTQYF. V gene TRBV20-1 combines with J gene TRBJ2-3, with D perhaps matching TRBD1 (6 bases). This CDR3 comprises 13 residues. Germline CDR1 and CDR2: DFQATT and SNEGSKA (reference sequence). V was trimmed by 2 bases and J by 7 bases, leaving 13 bases between them.

This chain connects TRBV29-1 to TRBJ2-3, with 9 bases fitting TRBD1. V trimming: 8 bases; J trimming: 0 bases; junction bases outside the gene matches: 6. The CDR3 spans 14 residues. From germline, CDR1 is SQVTM and CDR2 ANQGSEA. The CDR3 region is CSLRDRASTDTQYF. The DNA of the CDR3 is TGCAGCCTTCGGGACAGGGCCAGCACAGATACGCAGTATTTT.

The chain has TRBV7-2 and TRBJ1-3; D uncertain. The CDR3 loop spans 16 amino acids. Germline-derived CDR1 and CDR2 are SGHTA and FQGNSA. Trimming removed 3 bases from V and 0 bases from J, with 12 bases in between. The CDR3 protein is CASSFPSQFSGNTIYF. The DNA of the CDR3 is TGTGCCAGCAGCTTTCCGTCACAGTTCTCTGGAAACACCATATATTTT.

This clonotype came up many times. This chain joins TRBV20-1 and TRBJ1-5, with D perhaps TRBD1 (5 bases). CDR1 and CDR2 (germline): DFQATT, SNEGSKA (reference sequence). The V end lost 0 bases, the J end lost 0 bases, and 6 bases lay between the germline ends. The CDR3 runs 14 residues. The CDR3 DNA reads TGCAGTGCTAGAGAAGACAGTAGCAATCAGCCCCAGCATTTT. Amino acid sequence: CSAREDSSNQPQHF.